These T cell receptor beta chains were read from a single sample in a study of identical twins. TCRdb reprocessed the 5' RACE reads with MiXCR, giving one entry per CDR3 protein. This sample has 250,000 to 300,000 distinct CDR3 sequences, with around 9.7% found just once. This sample was also put to use in a study of yellow fever vaccine responses in identical twins.

The sample taken for sequencing was CD8+ T cells sorted from blood. These receptors all stem from a woman under 30 in good health. CDR3s include the opening cysteine and the closing phenylalanine or tryptophan. Fields, in order: clone size, J gene, V gene, CDR3 length, CDR3 protein. Clone size is stated in some rows and not others, as once, few, many or a class when expanded.

>many|TRBJ2-3|TRBV2|17
CASSENPPGVVTDTQYF
>.|TRBJ2-1|TRBV29-1|14
CSVGQGPPINEQFF
>few|TRBJ1-2|TRBV12-3/TRBV12-4|13
CASSLVSGWGYTF
>few|TRBJ2-7|TRBV3-1|11
CASSHGTGRFF
>few|TRBJ1-2|TRBV29-1|12
CSVEAGIYGYTF
>many|TRBJ2-3|TRBV5-1|14
CASSLRDRGDTQYF
>.|TRBJ1-1|TRBV30|14
CAWSGSGANTEAFF
>.|TRBJ2-7|TRBV28|12
CASSLAGGKQYF
>few|TRBJ2-7|TRBV4-3|15
CASSQPGDRVYEQYF
>.|TRBJ1-4|TRBV7-9|14
CASSPARVNEKLFF
>many|TRBJ2-3|TRBV5-1|19
CASSLGRTGFVDSTDTQYF
>few|TRBJ2-1|TRBV27|14
CASSTGGGYNEQFF
>many|TRBJ2-3|TRBV12-3/TRBV12-4|17
CASSFIPTRVATDTQYF
>few|TRBJ2-5|TRBV3-1|13
CASSQGDFETQYF
>.|TRBJ2-1|TRBV15|15
CATSTATSGYNEQFF
>few|TRBJ2-5|TRBV5-6|14
CASSLLENQETQYF
>many|TRBJ1-2|TRBV29-1|14
CSAVTLGTGYGYTF
>many|TRBJ2-2|TRBV27|15
CASRSLLQGARELFF
>few|TRBJ2-7|TRBV7-3|13
CASGLGGAYEQYF
>few|TRBJ1-3|TRBV11-2|16
CASSQLGQFSGNTIYF
>few|TRBJ2-5|TRBV7-2|13
CASSKSGGETQYF
>many|TRBJ2-2|TRBV12-3/TRBV12-4|17
CASSLDWTGVNTGELFF
>many|TRBJ1-2|TRBV12-3/TRBV12-4|15
CASSFFRGSLYGYTF
>many|TRBJ2-7|TRBV7-6|13
CASSLERTYEQYF
>.|TRBJ2-7|TRBV6-1|13
CASGIAVTYEQYF
>few|TRBJ2-7|TRBV10-3|13
CASGFTYSYEQYF
>many|TRBJ2-1|TRBV13|15
CASSFGTGSYNEQFF
>many|TRBJ2-7|TRBV3-1|15
CASSQTGTGEYEQYF
>.|TRBJ2-7|TRBV11-2|14
CASSFPGASYEQYF
>few|TRBJ2-1|TRBV11-2|17
CASSRTGLSGSYNEQFF
>many|TRBJ2-5|TRBV7-8|18
CASSLPSLSGGPKETQYF